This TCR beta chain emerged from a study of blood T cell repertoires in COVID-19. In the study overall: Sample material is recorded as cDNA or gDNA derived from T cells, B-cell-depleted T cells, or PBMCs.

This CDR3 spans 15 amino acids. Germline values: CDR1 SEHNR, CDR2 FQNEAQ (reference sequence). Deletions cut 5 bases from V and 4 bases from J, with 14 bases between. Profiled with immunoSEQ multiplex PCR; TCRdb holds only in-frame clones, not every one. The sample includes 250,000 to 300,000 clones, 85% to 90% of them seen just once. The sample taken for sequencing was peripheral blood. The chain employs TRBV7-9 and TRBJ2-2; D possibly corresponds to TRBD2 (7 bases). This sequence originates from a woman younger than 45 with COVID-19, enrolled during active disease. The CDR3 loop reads CASSNYREGTGELFF. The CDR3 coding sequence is TGTGCCAGCAGCAACTACAGGGAGGGCACCGGGGAGCTGTTTTTT.